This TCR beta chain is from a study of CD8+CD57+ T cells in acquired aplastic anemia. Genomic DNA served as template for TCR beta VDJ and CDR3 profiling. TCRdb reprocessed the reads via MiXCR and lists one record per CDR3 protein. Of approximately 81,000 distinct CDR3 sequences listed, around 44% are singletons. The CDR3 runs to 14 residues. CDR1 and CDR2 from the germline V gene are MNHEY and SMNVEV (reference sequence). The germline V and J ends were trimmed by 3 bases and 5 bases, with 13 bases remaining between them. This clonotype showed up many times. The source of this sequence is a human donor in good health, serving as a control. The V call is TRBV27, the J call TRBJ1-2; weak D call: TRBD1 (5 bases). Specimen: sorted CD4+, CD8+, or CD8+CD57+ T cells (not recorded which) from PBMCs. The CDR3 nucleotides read TGTGCCAGCAGTTTTAGGGGTAGCGGGTATGGCTACACCTTC. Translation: CASSFRGSGYGYTF.